The rows below give T cell receptor beta chains drawn from one sample of a study of blood T cell repertoires in COVID-19. Data came from immunoSEQ multiplex PCR; TCRdb stores just in-frame clones and leaves some out. The sample consists of over 70,000 clones, roughly 90% of them appearing once. The sequenced sample was peripheral blood. These receptors all stem from a woman of 80 years or more with active or convalescent COVID-19. Each CDR3 is given with its conserved first and last residue. A D gene is named only where the DNA matches it firmly. The size field is filled for only some rows; it gives once, few, many or a size class.

- TRBJ1-2 TRBV28 - TGTGCCAGCAGTTCGAGGGGGAATAACTATGGCTACACCTTC CASSSRGNNYGYTF
- TRBJ2-7 TRBV12-2 - TGTGCAAGTCGCTTCATCGCCGGGACTCAGAAAGTCTACGAGCAGTACTTC CASRFIAGTQKVYEQYF
- TRBJ1-3 TRBV18 - TGTGCCAGCTCACGCGGACAGAGCTCTGGAAACACCATATATTTT CASSRGQSSGNTIYF
- TRBJ2-1 TRBV15 TRBD2 TGTGCCACCAGCAGAGATCCCACAAGCGGGAGGGTCTACAATGAGCAGTTCTTC CATSRDPTSGRVYNEQFF
- TRBJ2-7 TRBV28 - TGTGCCAGCAGGATCGACAGTTCCTACGAGCAGTACTTC CASRIDSSYEQYF
- TRBJ2-1 TRBV7-2 TRBD2 TGTGCCAGCAGCTTAGTGGGACTAGGGTACAATGAGCAGTTCTTC CASSLVGLGYNEQFF
- TRBJ2-4 TRBV19 - TGTGCCAGTAGTATGGCGGCAGGGGGGACCAAAAACATTCAGTACTTC CASSMAAGGTKNIQYF
- TRBJ2-4 TRBV18 TRBD1 TGTGCCAGCTCACCTGGACAGGGTAGGGTCATTCAGTACTTC CASSPGQGRVIQYF
few TRBJ1-5 TRBV28 - TGTGCCAGCAGTTTATTTCCAGGGGACAATCAGCCCCAGCATTTT CASSLFPGDNQPQHF
once TRBJ2-7 TRBV7-2 TRBD1 TGTGCCAGCAGCTTTCGCCGGGACAGGGTGTACGAGCAGTACTTC CASSFRRDRVYEQYF
- TRBJ1-5 TRBV6-1 - TGTGCCAGCAGTGGTTGGGCGGGGCCCAGCATTGGAAATCAGCCCCAGCATTTT CASSGWAGPSIGNQPQHF
- TRBJ2-3 TRBV2 - TGTGCCAGCAGTGAATCTGCGAGTACGCAGTATTTT CASSESASTQYF
- TRBJ1-2 TRBV28 TRBD1 TGTGCCAGCAGTTCCCCCCGCAGACAGGGTAACTATGGCTACACCTTC CASSSPRRQGNYGYTF
- TRBJ2-1 TRBV24-1 TRBD1 TGTGCCACCTCCGGGACAGATAACTACAATGAGCAGTTCTTC CATSGTDNYNEQFF
- TRBJ2-1 TRBV9 TRBD2 TGTGCCAGCAGCGCCACTAGCGGGACGGGAAATGAGCAGTTCTTC CASSATSGTGNEQFF
- TRBJ1-2 TRBV7-6 - TGTGCCAGCAGCCAAAGTGGGGGGGCTAACTATGGCTACACCTTC CASSQSGGANYGYTF
once TRBJ1-2 TRBV28 TRBD1 TGTGCCAGCAGTTTATCCCTAGGACAGGGGGCAGGGAACTATGGCTACACCTTC CASSLSLGQGAGNYGYTF
- TRBJ2-7 TRBV11-2 TRBD2 TGTGCCAGCAGCCCGAGGACTAGCGGGAGGGCGGACTTC CASSPRTSGRADF
- TRBJ1-5 TRBV30 - TGTGCCTGGAGTGTAAAGGTGTCAGGGCTAAATCAGCCCCAGCATTTT CAWSVKVSGLNQPQHF
- TRBJ2-6 TRBV19 TRBD1 TGTGCCAGTAGTATACGGGACAGGGGGCTCAGCTCTGGGGCCAACGTCCTGACTTTC CASSIRDRGLSSGANVLTF
- TRBJ1-2 TRBV19 TRBD1 TGTGCCAGTAGTATCACAGGGGGCCGGTATGGTTACACCTTC CASSITGGRYGYTF
- TRBJ1-1 TRBV6-5 - TGTGCCAGCAGATCAGGGGTCCTGAACACTGAAGCTTTCTTT CASRSGVLNTEAFF
- TRBJ1-5 TRBV28 - TGTGCCAGCGGGACTCCCAATCAGCCCCAGCATTTT CASGTPNQPQHF
few TRBJ1-1 TRBV4-3 - TGCGCCAGCAGCCAGACGGACAGTGAAGCTTTCTTT CASSQTDSEAFF
- TRBJ1-3 TRBV28 - TGTGCCAGCAGCCCAAGGGGTCCTGGAAACACCATATATTTT CASSPRGPGNTIYF
- TRBJ2-1 TRBV5-1 TRBD2 TGCGCCAGCAGCTTGGAACTAGCGGGGGTCGGTGAGCAGTTCTTC CASSLELAGVGEQFF
- TRBJ2-2 TRBV7-3 TRBD2 TGTGCCAGCAGCCCCCGGCCTAGCGGGAACACCGGGGAGCTGTTTTTT CASSPRPSGNTGELFF
- TRBJ2-7 TRBV2 - TGTGCCAGCAAGAGAAGACAGTCTAGAGAGCAGTACTTC CASKRRQSREQYF
- TRBJ2-1 TRBV18 TRBD2 TGTGCCAGCTCACCACCCCTGCAGGCTAGCGGGATTGGGCAGTTCTTC CASSPPLQASGIGQFF
- TRBJ1-1 TRBV7-2 TRBD1 TGTGCCAGCAGCGTGGGACAGGCTACTGAAGCTTTCTTT CASSVGQATEAFF
- TRBJ2-7 TRBV15 - TGTGCCACCAGCCCCCAGGGACTGACCTACGAGCAGTACTTC CATSPQGLTYEQYF
- TRBJ2-1 TRBV27 - TGTGCCAGCAGTTTAGAGAGGGGGGGGCGGATGTACAATGAGCAGTTCTTC CASSLERGGRMYNEQFF
- TRBJ2-7 TRBV27 TRBD2 TGTGCCAGCAGTTCGCATGGTCTAGCGGGGACCGGGCAGTACTTC CASSSHGLAGTGQYF
- TRBJ2-5 TRBV7-9 TRBD1 TGTGCCAGCAGCCGACGCCGGGACAGGGGCCAAGAGACCCAGTACTTC CASSRRRDRGQETQYF
- TRBJ2-6 TRBV7-3 TRBD1 TGTGCCAGCAGCTTAAAGACAGGGGCTGGGGCCAACGTCCTGACTTTC CASSLKTGAGANVLTF
- TRBJ1-2 TRBV7-2 TRBD1 TGTGCCAGCAGCCGCTCCCGGGACAGCTATGGCTACACCTTC CASSRSRDSYGYTF
once TRBJ2-7 TRBV15 TRBD2 TGTGCCACCAGCGGAGGAGACGGGGGGACCTACGAGCAGTACTTC CATSGGDGGTYEQYF
- TRBJ1-2 TRBV28 - TGTGCCAGCCGCAACCACGGGGAAACCTACTATGGCTACACCTTC CASRNHGETYYGYTF
- TRBJ2-5 TRBV18 TRBD1 TGTGCCAGCTCATCGCGAGTAGGACAGGGAAGAGAGACCCAGTACTTC CASSSRVGQGRETQYF
- TRBJ1-6 TRBV5-6 - TGTGCCAGCAGCTTGGGAAGTAGCTCCTATAATTCACCCCTCCACTTT CASSLGSSSYNSPLHF
- TRBJ2-2 TRBV29-1 - TGCAGCGTTGAACAAGGGGCTACTAACACCGGGGAGCTGTTTTTT CSVEQGATNTGELFF
- TRBJ2-5 TRBV7-3 TRBD2 TGTGCCAGCAGCACCGGACTAGCGGGGGAGACCCAGTACTTC CASSTGLAGETQYF
- TRBJ2-1 TRBV5-1 TRBD1 TGCGCCAGCAGCACCACAGGGGGCGCGTACAATGAGCAGTTCTTC CASSTTGGAYNEQFF
once TRBJ1-2 TRBV29-1 - TGCAGCGTTGATTTGGGGCCAGGGATCAACACCTTC CSVDLGPGINTF
- TRBJ1-2 TRBV5-8 TRBD1 TGTGCCAGCAGCTTCCACTGGACAGGGGGCTTGTATGGCTACACCTTC CASSFHWTGGLYGYTF
- TRBJ1-2 TRBV3-1/TRBV3-2 - TGTGCCAGCAGCCAAGGAATGGGCGCCGGCTACACCTTC CASSQGMGAGYTF
- TRBJ1-4 TRBV19 TRBD1 TGTGCCAGTAGTTCAGGACAGGGAAATAATGAAAAACTGTTTTTT CASSSGQGNNEKLFF
- TRBJ2-5 TRBV20-1 TRBD1 TGCAGTGCTAGTGGGGGACAGGGGTTTTGGCAAGAGACCCAGTACTTC CSASGGQGFWQETQYF
- TRBJ2-1 TRBV4-2 - TGTGCCAGCAGCCAAGATATAGCGATCCTTGCGGAAGCCGTCAATGAGCAGTTCTTC CASSQDIAILAEAVNEQFF
- TRBJ2-1 TRBV5-1 TRBD2 TGCGCCAGCAGCTTGGGTGGTAGCGGGGCCTACAATGAGCAGTTCTTC CASSLGGSGAYNEQFF
- TRBJ1-2 TRBV6-6 TRBD1 TGTGCCAGCAGTTACCCGGGACAGGAAGCTAACTATGGCTACACCTTC CASSYPGQEANYGYTF
- TRBJ2-1 TRBV27 - TGTGCCAGCAGTTTCTCGGTCGGGTATTCCTACAATGAGCAGTTCTTC CASSFSVGYSYNEQFF
- TRBJ2-7 TRBV2 TRBD2 TGTGCCAGCATCACCGGACTAGCGGGAGCAGTGCAGTACTTC CASITGLAGAVQYF
few TRBJ2-2 TRBV7-9 - TGTGCCAGCAGCGGACGTGGGGCCGGCGGGGTCACCGGGGAGCTGTTTTTT CASSGRGAGGVTGELFF
- TRBJ1-1 TRBV6-6 TRBD1 TGTGCCAGCAGTTTACTTACAGGGGTCGCCGGCGCTTTCTTT CASSLLTGVAGAFF
- TRBJ2-2 TRBV5-4 TRBD2 TGTGCCAGCAGCTCCGGACTAGCGGGAGGTCCTGACACCGGGGAGCTGTTTTTT CASSSGLAGGPDTGELFF
- TRBJ1-3 TRBV19 - TGTGCCAGTACTCCAAACAGAGACTCTGGAAACACCATATATTTT CASTPNRDSGNTIYF
once TRBJ1-5 TRBV11-2 - TGTGCCAGCAGCTTAGATCAGGGTCAGCCCCAGCATTTT CASSLDQGQPQHF
- TRBJ2-1 TRBV5-4 TRBD2 TGTGCCAGCAGCTCTAGGACCGGACTAGCGGGAGGGGAGTTCTTC CASSSRTGLAGGEFF
- TRBJ2-1 TRBV5-6 TRBD1 TGTGCCAGCAGATACGGGACAGGCGAAGGGTCCTACAATGAGCAGTTCTTC CASRYGTGEGSYNEQFF